A selection of T cell receptor beta chains follows, all from one sample in a study of CD8 T cells in Susac syndrome. TCRdb called the immunoSEQ multiplex PCR reads again in MiXCR, with one record for every CDR3 protein. The data show around 300,000 distinct CDR3 sequences, 92% seen once. The sample consisted of CD4+ T cells from PBMCs. The receptors derive from a human donor with multiple sclerosis. The CDR3 runs from the conserved cysteine through the conserved F or W. A D gene is named only where the DNA matches it firmly. A clone size is listed for some rows: how often the clone was seen (once, few, many), or a class if it is expanded.

. TRBD1 15 TRBJ2-5 TRBV5-8 TGTGCCAGCAGCTTGGAGGGACAGGGAGCAGAGACCCAGTACTTC CASSLEGQGAETQYF
. . 14 TRBJ1-5 TRBV5-1 TGCGCCAGCAGCTTGGATTCCCCCGGACAGCCCCAGCATTTT CASSLDSPGQPQHF
. . 13 TRBJ2-5 TRBV5-1 TGCGCCAGCAGATCCGGGGCCCAAGAGACCCAGTACTTC CASRSGAQETQYF
. TRBD1 16 TRBJ1-5 TRBV27 TGTGCCAGCGTAAAACGGGACAGAAATAGCAATCAGCCCCAGCATTTT CASVKRDRNSNQPQHF
once TRBD1 13 TRBJ1-2 TRBV5-1 TGCGCCAGCAGCGCTGACAGGGGAGCTGGCTACACCTTC CASSADRGAGYTF
. . 13 TRBJ1-5 TRBV18 TGTGCCAGCTCACCCATGACCAATCAGCCCCAGCATTTT CASSPMTNQPQHF
. . 13 TRBJ1-1 TRBV14 TGTGCCAGCAGCCAAGATCCGGAGACTGAAGCTTTCTTT CASSQDPETEAFF
. . 14 TRBJ2-5 TRBV3-1 TGTGCCAGCAGCCACGTGGGGGTAGGAGAGACCCAGTACTTC CASSHVGVGETQYF
once TRBD2 15 TRBJ2-3 TRBV7-8 TGTGCCAGCACATTCGGGGGAGGGATCACAGATACGCAGTATTTT CASTFGGGITDTQYF
few . 15 TRBJ2-1 TRBV18 TGTGCCAGCTCACCCCCAATAGGTTCCTACAATGAGCAGTTCTTC CASSPPIGSYNEQFF
. . 16 TRBJ2-2 TRBV20-1 TGCAGTGCTAGAGATTTCTCGTCCCCCTGGACCGGGGAGCTGTTTTTT CSARDFSSPWTGELFF
. TRBD1 20 TRBJ1-2 TRBV11-2 TGTGCCAGCAGCAGTCGGACAGGGAGGGCTACCACGTATGCGAACTATGGCTACACCTTC CASSSRTGRATTYANYGYTF
. . 12 TRBJ1-6 TRBV20-1 TGCAGTGCTAACAGGAAAGATTCACCCCTCCACTTT CSANRKDSPLHF
. TRBD1 15 TRBJ1-5 TRBV24-1 TGTGCCACCAGTGATTCGACGACAGGGCTCCAGCCCCAGCATTTT CATSDSTTGLQPQHF
. TRBD2 14 TRBJ2-1 TRBV12-3/TRBV12-4 TGTGCCAGCTGTCGGCTAGCGGGAGTACGGGAGCAGTTCTTC CASCRLAGVREQFF
. . 14 TRBJ2-5 TRBV27 TGTGCCAGCAGTCCACGACAGGTGGCGGAGACCCAGTACTTC CASSPRQVAETQYF
. TRBD1 17 TRBJ2-3 TRBV9 TGTGCCAGCACCCCCCGGGACAGGGGGGTTGATAGCCATACGCAGTATTTT CASTPRDRGVDSHTQYF
once . 15 TRBJ1-4 TRBV19 TGTGCCAGTAGTATTGGGGCAGGGCACAATGAAAAACTGTTTTTT CASSIGAGHNEKLFF
. . 14 TRBJ1-1 TRBV23-1 TGCGCCAGCAGTCAACCGGGGGCGAACACTGAAGCTTTCTTT CASSQPGANTEAFF
. . 15 TRBJ1-5 TRBV20-1 TGCAGTGCTAGAGAGCTCGAGCATAGCAATCAGCCCCAGCATTTT CSARELEHSNQPQHF
. . 18 TRBJ1-1 TRBV13 TGTGCCAGCAGCTTATTTGCCGGGACAACTTTTAAGAACACTGAAGCTTTCTTT CASSLFAGTTFKNTEAFF
. TRBD2 15 TRBJ2-5 TRBV7-2 TGTGCCAGCAGCTTACTGGGACTAGCGCAAGAGACCCAGTACTTC CASSLLGLAQETQYF
. TRBD2 15 TRBJ2-1 TRBV10-3 TGTGCCATCAGGCCAGGTAGCGGGGGAAACAATGAGCAGTTCTTC CAIRPGSGGNNEQFF
. TRBD2 17 TRBJ2-6 TRBV6-2/TRBV6-3 TGTGCCAGCAGTCTACTAGCGGCTGAATCTTGGGCCAACGTCCTGACTTTC CASSLLAAESWANVLTF
. . 15 TRBJ2-1 TRBV7-2 TGTGCCAGCACCTTTGGAGTACTAGGGGACAATGAGCAGTTCTTC CASTFGVLGDNEQFF
few . 16 TRBJ2-7 TRBV29-1 TGCAGCGTTGCGGAATACGGGACTCCGAATTCCTACGAGCAGTACTTC CSVAEYGTPNSYEQYF
. TRBD1 13 TRBJ1-6 TRBV19 TGTGCCAGTGGGACAGACAATAATTCACCCCTCCACTTT CASGTDNNSPLHF
. . 17 TRBJ2-2 TRBV6-2/TRBV6-3 TGTGCCAGCAGTTACCGGGCAGGGCCGGCGAACACCGGGGAGCTGTTTTTT CASSYRAGPANTGELFF
. TRBD2 15 TRBJ2-7 TRBV10-1 TGCGCCAGCAGTGATTCTACCGCGGGGGAGGGCGAGCAGTACTTC CASSDSTAGEGEQYF
. . 15 TRBJ1-3 TRBV30 TGTGCCTGGAGAGGGGTGGGGCGAGGCGGAAACACCATATATTTT CAWRGVGRGGNTIYF
. . 13 TRBJ1-1 TRBV7-2 TGTGCCAGCAGCTTGGAGGGGCTGGCTGAAGCTTTCTTT CASSLEGLAEAFF
. TRBD1 15 TRBJ1-5 TRBV18 TGTGCCAGCTCACGACAGGGGGCCAGCAATCAGCCCCAGCATTTT CASSRQGASNQPQHF
. TRBD2 15 TRBJ2-5 TRBV20-1 TGCAGTGCTAGCGCACCGCGGGGGGGAGTGAGGACCCAGTACTTC CSASAPRGGVRTQYF
. . 15 TRBJ1-6 TRBV5-5 TGTGCCAGCAGCTTGAATCGGGGGATGGGTTCACCCCTCCACTTT CASSLNRGMGSPLHF
. . 14 TRBJ1-1 TRBV20-1 TGCAGTGCTACACCGGGACATCACGGGACTGAAGCTTTCTTT CSATPGHHGTEAFF
. TRBD2 17 TRBJ2-3 TRBV20-1 TGCAGTGCTAGAGATCAGGTGGGACTAGCGGGCCCAGATACGCAGTATTTT CSARDQVGLAGPDTQYF
once . 16 TRBJ1-1 TRBV5-6 TGTGCCAGCAGCTCAAACATCGTTGGGGGGGGCACTGAAGCTTTCTTT CASSSNIVGGGTEAFF
. . 15 TRBJ1-1 TRBV29-1 TGCAGCGTTGGACCGCGTGGGGGATCTAGGACTGAAGCTTTCTTT CSVGPRGGSRTEAFF
. . 14 TRBJ1-2 TRBV6-7 TGTGCCAGCAGTTACTCTGGTAGGACCTATGGCTACACCTTC CASSYSGRTYGYTF
. TRBD2 17 TRBJ2-3 TRBV6-1 TGTGCCAGCAGCTTCAGCGGGGGTCGTCTTCCCACAGATACGCAGTATTTT CASSFSGGRLPTDTQYF
. . 13 TRBJ2-7 TRBV7-3 TGTGCCAGCAGCTTAGGCAGATCCCACGAGCAGTACTTC CASSLGRSHEQYF
. . 12 TRBJ2-2 TRBV7-9 TGTGCCAGCAGCTTAGAGGTCGGGGAGCTGTTTTTT CASSLEVGELFF
. . 16 TRBJ1-5 TRBV19 TGTGCCAGTAGTATCGTTTCGGGGTCCAGCAATCAGCCCCAGCATTTT CASSIVSGSSNQPQHF
. TRBD2 15 TRBJ2-7 TRBV5-1 TGCGCCAGCAGGGCACTAGCGCTACGCCGCTACGAGCAGTACTTC CASRALALRRYEQYF
. . 17 TRBJ2-5 TRBV5-1 TGCGCCAGCAGCTTGGAAGGGGCCCAGGTTAGGGCAGAGACCCAGTACTTC CASSLEGAQVRAETQYF
. TRBD2 15 TRBJ2-3 TRBV19 TGTGCCAGTAACCCTAGCGGTCCTGCCACAGATACGCAGTATTTT CASNPSGPATDTQYF
. TRBD2 15 TRBJ2-3 TRBV20-1 TGCAGTGCTACGACTAGCGGGGGGCTCACAGATACGCAGTATTTT CSATTSGGLTDTQYF
. TRBD1 14 TRBJ2-1 TRBV6-1 TGTGCCAGCACCACCGGGACAGATTACAATGAGCAGTTCTTC CASTTGTDYNEQFF
once . 14 TRBJ1-1 TRBV30 TGTGCCTGGAACTCAGGGAGGTGGAACACTGAAGCTTTCTTT CAWNSGRWNTEAFF
. . 14 TRBJ1-2 TRBV7-9 TGTGCCAGCAGACCAGGGCCCCTTAACTATGGCTACACCTTC CASRPGPLNYGYTF
. TRBD2 15 TRBJ2-1 TRBV5-1 TGCGCCAGCAGCCTCACTAGCGGAGACTACAATGAGCAGTTCTTC CASSLTSGDYNEQFF
. TRBD1 14 TRBJ1-1 TRBV27 TGTGCCACCAATACCGGGACAGGGGTGGGTGAAGCTTTCTTT CATNTGTGVGEAFF
once . 12 TRBJ2-2 TRBV24-1 TGTGCCACGGGGGCGGACACCGGGGAGCTGTTTTTT CATGADTGELFF
. TRBD1 13 TRBJ1-1 TRBV2 TGTGCCAGCAAGGACAGGGCCGTCACTGAAGCTTTCTTT CASKDRAVTEAFF
. . 15 TRBJ1-1 TRBV7-9 TGTGCCAGCAGCTTGGGGTCGGATTCCGGCACTGAAGCTTTCTTT CASSLGSDSGTEAFF
. . 17 TRBJ1-5 TRBV20-1 TGCAGTGCTAGAGATCCCGGAGTCAGGGACGGCAATCAGCCCCAGCATTTT CSARDPGVRDGNQPQHF
. TRBD2 16 TRBJ2-5 TRBV7-3 TGTGCCAGCAGCTTAGGGTACGCTAGCGGGGCTGAGACCCAGTACTTC CASSLGYASGAETQYF